One T cell receptor beta chain is described in this entry. What it binds is not known. The CDR3 length is 16 residues. CDR1 KGHSY and CDR2 FQNENV come from the germline V gene. Trimming shortened V by 0 bases and J by 11 bases, and 20 bases separated the two germline ends. Axillary draining lymph nodes of breast cancer patients supplied the node samples. This sample is drawn from a study of breast tumors, draining lymph nodes, adjacent tissues. The study, taken as a whole, reports: Tumor T cell lymph node origin was a supported hypothesis, not proven. Tumor and nontumor repertoires were significantly more similar in luminal-like than in basal-like breast cancer.

TCRdb re-called the multiplex PCR reads with MiXCR, one entry per CDR3 protein. The sample lists 150,000 or so distinct CDR3 sequences, about 33% seen once, with over 3.5% in the top ten. This clonotype originated in a female donor with breast cancer. Some clones in this sample may be carry-over from other donors' samples. The chain has TRBV16 and TRBJ1-3; D is uncertain. The sequenced sample consisted of axillary lymph node tissue. The CDR3 is CASSQSGSSSGNAIYF. The CDR3 coding sequence is TGTGCCAGCAGCCAATCTGGCTCGAGCTCTGGGAACGCCATATATTTT.